This TCR beta chain comes out of a study of regulatory T cells in long-lasting Graves disease. Study-level background: The study counted Graves' disease as persistent given over 5 years of antithyroid drugs and positive TSH receptor antibodies.

Study-wide results and caveats: Graves' patients with persistent disease showed TCR diversity lower than patients newly diagnosed.

Relying on iRepertoire HTBI primers and Arm-PCR of CDR3 regions, the team built TCR beta libraries. TCRdb re-called the multiplex PCR reads with MiXCR, one entry per CDR3 protein. The data hold 300,000 to 500,000 distinct CDR3 sequences, with around 21% observed a single time. Time point noted: persistent/refractory GD, antithyroid drugs over 5 years with positive TRAb. PBMCs were the source of the RNA used for TCR sequencing. This clonotype was observed at least ten times. Its antigen is still unknown. Looked up from germline, CDR1 is LGHNT and CDR2 is FRNRAP. This CDR3 region has 13 residues. V lost 7 bases and J 6 bases, leaving 12 bases between the germline ends.

This chain uses TRBV12-5 with TRBJ2-2, with D possibly being TRBD2 (5 bases). The sequenced sample was peripheral blood mononuclear cells (PBMCs), obtained when the disease was refractory, from a patient treated with antithyroid drugs. This clonotype was sampled from a female donor with Graves disease. The CDR3 sequence is CASAVSGAGELFF. CDR3 DNA sequence: TGTGCTAGTGCCGTCTCCGGGGCCGGGGAGCTGTTTTTT.